This is a list of T cell receptor beta chains from one sample in a study of beta chain features in type 1 diabetes. Assay used: immunoSEQ multiplex PCR; TCRdb lists only in-frame clones, some missing. The table has nearly 250,000 clones, 13% to 15% seen once. The sequenced material came from naive CD4+ T cells from blood. These receptors were collected from a woman aged 40-49 years in good health. The CDR3 runs from the conserved cysteine through the conserved F or W. Fields, in order: J gene, D gene, clone size, V gene, CDR3 protein, CDR3 DNA. A D gene is named only where the DNA matches it firmly. Clone sizes are given selectively: once, few, many, or a class where the clone is expanded.

J gene: TRBJ1-2; D gene: .; clone size: few; V gene: TRBV19; CDR3 protein: CASSIAPLPRGYTF; CDR3 DNA: TGTGCCAGTAGTATAGCTCCGCTCCCTAGGGGCTACACCTTC
J gene: TRBJ1-1; D gene: .; clone size: .; V gene: TRBV6-1; CDR3 protein: CASSEQGTNTEAFF; CDR3 DNA: TGTGCCAGCAGTGAGCAGGGGACGAACACTGAAGCTTTCTTT
J gene: TRBJ2-3; D gene: .; clone size: .; V gene: TRBV6-5; CDR3 protein: CASSPRLGTDTQYF; CDR3 DNA: TGTGCCAGCAGCCCACGACTAGGCACAGATACGCAGTATTTT
J gene: TRBJ2-2; D gene: TRBD2; clone size: .; V gene: TRBV7-8; CDR3 protein: CASTIRTRRTGELFF; CDR3 DNA: TGTGCCAGCACCATCCGGACTAGGCGGACCGGGGAGCTGTTTTTT
J gene: TRBJ1-5; D gene: .; clone size: few; V gene: TRBV6-1; CDR3 protein: CASSERDNQPQHF; CDR3 DNA: TGTGCCAGCAGTGAGAGGGACAATCAGCCCCAGCATTTT
J gene: TRBJ2-1; D gene: TRBD2; clone size: .; V gene: TRBV7-2; CDR3 protein: CASSLRRTSGARNNEQFF; CDR3 DNA: TGTGCCAGCAGCTTAAGAAGGACTAGCGGGGCTAGAAACAATGAGCAGTTCTTC
J gene: TRBJ1-2; D gene: .; clone size: .; V gene: TRBV6-5; CDR3 protein: CASSYLVGATYGYTF; CDR3 DNA: TGTGCCAGCAGTTACCTCGTAGGGGCCACCTATGGCTACACCTTC
J gene: TRBJ1-1; D gene: TRBD1; clone size: .; V gene: TRBV27; CDR3 protein: CASSSYRGIGTEAFF; CDR3 DNA: TGTGCCAGCAGTTCCTACAGGGGAATTGGTACTGAAGCTTTCTTT
J gene: TRBJ1-4; D gene: .; clone size: .; V gene: TRBV6-6; CDR3 protein: CASSRTGFNEKLFF; CDR3 DNA: TGTGCCAGCAGCCGCACAGGTTTTAATGAAAAACTGTTTTTT
J gene: TRBJ1-6; D gene: .; clone size: .; V gene: TRBV9; CDR3 protein: CASSAHDGRRSPLHF; CDR3 DNA: TGTGCCAGCAGCGCACACGATGGGAGGAGGTCACCCCTCCACTTT
J gene: TRBJ1-6; D gene: .; clone size: .; V gene: TRBV6-5; CDR3 protein: CASSYSEGRSSPLHF; CDR3 DNA: TGTGCCAGCAGTTACTCGGAGGGGAGGTCTTCACCCCTCCACTTT
J gene: TRBJ1-5; D gene: .; clone size: few; V gene: TRBV15; CDR3 protein: CATSRDGRVNQPQHF; CDR3 DNA: TGTGCCACCAGCAGAGATGGCAGGGTCAATCAGCCCCAGCATTTT
J gene: TRBJ2-7; D gene: TRBD2; clone size: few; V gene: TRBV7-2; CDR3 protein: CASSLTGTIPYEQYF; CDR3 DNA: TGTGCCAGCAGCTTAACCGGGACTATCCCCTACGAGCAGTACTTC
J gene: TRBJ2-1; D gene: TRBD2; clone size: .; V gene: TRBV6-6; CDR3 protein: CASRLAGEPYNEQFF; CDR3 DNA: TGTGCCAGCAGACTAGCGGGGGAACCCTACAATGAGCAGTTCTTC
J gene: TRBJ2-3; D gene: .; clone size: .; V gene: TRBV7-9; CDR3 protein: CASSLGLAPDTQYF; CDR3 DNA: TGTGCCAGCAGTTTAGGGCTAGCCCCAGATACGCAGTATTTT
J gene: TRBJ2-3; D gene: TRBD2; clone size: .; V gene: TRBV5-4; CDR3 protein: CASSLASGASTDTQYF; CDR3 DNA: TGTGCCAGCAGCTTAGCTAGCGGGGCTAGCACAGATACGCAGTATTTT
J gene: TRBJ2-2; D gene: TRBD1; clone size: .; V gene: TRBV4-3; CDR3 protein: CASSRRTGGTGELFF; CDR3 DNA: TGCGCCAGCAGCCGCAGGACAGGGGGCACCGGGGAGCTGTTTTTT
J gene: TRBJ1-6; D gene: .; clone size: few; V gene: TRBV9; CDR3 protein: CASSPRSGANRIGSPLHF; CDR3 DNA: TGTGCCAGCAGCCCAAGATCTGGAGCGAATAGGATCGGGTCACCCCTCCACTTT
J gene: TRBJ2-7; D gene: TRBD1; clone size: .; V gene: TRBV25-1; CDR3 protein: CASSRGRFPYEQYF; CDR3 DNA: TGTGCCAGCAGCAGGGGGCGCTTCCCCTACGAGCAGTACTTC
J gene: TRBJ1-6; D gene: .; clone size: once; V gene: TRBV16; CDR3 protein: CASSNTDGTESPLHF; CDR3 DNA: TGTGCCAGCAGCAACACAGATGGGACTGAATCACCCCTCCACTTT
J gene: TRBJ2-2; D gene: TRBD2; clone size: .; V gene: TRBV29-1; CDR3 protein: CSVESGSGGPRTGELFF; CDR3 DNA: TGCAGCGTTGAATCCGGCTCGGGGGGGCCGCGGACCGGGGAGCTGTTTTTT
J gene: TRBJ2-5; D gene: .; clone size: few; V gene: TRBV10-3; CDR3 protein: CAISESTERETQYF; CDR3 DNA: TGTGCCATCAGTGAGTCAACCGAGCGGGAGACCCAGTACTTC
J gene: TRBJ2-3; D gene: .; clone size: few; V gene: TRBV5-1; CDR3 protein: CASSLSIDTQYF; CDR3 DNA: TGCGCCAGCAGCTTGTCTATAGATACGCAGTATTTT
J gene: TRBJ1-1; D gene: .; clone size: few; V gene: TRBV6-5; CDR3 protein: CASSYGGGMNTEAFF; CDR3 DNA: TGTGCCAGCAGTTACGGGGGCGGAATGAACACTGAAGCTTTCTTT
J gene: TRBJ1-1; D gene: .; clone size: .; V gene: TRBV5-4; CDR3 protein: CASSLWQKNTEAFF; CDR3 DNA: TGTGCCAGCAGCTTGTGGCAGAAGAACACTGAAGCTTTCTTT
J gene: TRBJ2-5; D gene: TRBD2; clone size: .; V gene: TRBV18; CDR3 protein: CASSLGGTEQETQYF; CDR3 DNA: TGTGCCAGCTCACTGGGAGGGACGGAGCAAGAGACCCAGTACTTC
J gene: TRBJ1-1; D gene: .; clone size: .; V gene: TRBV5-1; CDR3 protein: CASSSGPGSNTEAFF; CDR3 DNA: TGCGCCAGCAGCTCAGGGCCCGGATCGAACACTGAAGCTTTCTTT
J gene: TRBJ2-1; D gene: TRBD2; clone size: .; V gene: TRBV7-9; CDR3 protein: CASSSTFGGAPNEQFF; CDR3 DNA: TGTGCCAGCAGCTCAACCTTCGGGGGGGCCCCCAATGAGCAGTTCTTC
J gene: TRBJ2-1; D gene: TRBD2; clone size: few; V gene: TRBV5-4; CDR3 protein: CASGTIAGGSYNEQFF; CDR3 DNA: TGTGCCAGCGGCACCATAGCGGGGGGTTCCTACAATGAGCAGTTCTTC
J gene: TRBJ2-7; D gene: TRBD2; clone size: .; V gene: TRBV10-3; CDR3 protein: CATRKSDSGGSYEQYF; CDR3 DNA: TGTGCCACCCGAAAGAGTGATAGCGGGGGCTCCTACGAGCAGTACTTC
J gene: TRBJ1-5; D gene: TRBD1; clone size: .; V gene: TRBV19; CDR3 protein: CASSTRTGTNQPQHF; CDR3 DNA: TGTGCCAGTAGTACCCGGACAGGGACCAATCAGCCCCAGCATTTT
J gene: TRBJ1-4; D gene: TRBD1; clone size: few; V gene: TRBV12-5; CDR3 protein: CASGRGTGVDEKLFF; CDR3 DNA: TGTGCTAGTGGCCGAGGGACAGGGGTGGATGAAAAACTGTTTTTT
J gene: TRBJ2-2; D gene: TRBD2; clone size: .; V gene: TRBV9; CDR3 protein: CASSVESGGVTGELFF; CDR3 DNA: TGTGCCAGCAGCGTAGAGAGCGGGGGGGTGACCGGGGAGCTGTTTTTT
J gene: TRBJ1-1; D gene: .; clone size: .; V gene: TRBV21-1; CDR3 protein: CASSRTVVAFF; CDR3 DNA: TGTGCCAGCAGCAGGACAGTGGTAGCTTTCTTT
J gene: TRBJ2-3; D gene: .; clone size: .; V gene: TRBV5-1; CDR3 protein: CASSLEGGYTQYF; CDR3 DNA: TGCGCCAGCAGCTTGGAGGGAGGTTATACGCAGTATTTT
J gene: TRBJ1-1; D gene: .; clone size: .; V gene: TRBV19; CDR3 protein: CASTTGLFRGNTEAFF; CDR3 DNA: TGTGCCAGTACCACGGGACTCTTTCGGGGGAACACTGAAGCTTTCTTT
J gene: TRBJ2-4; D gene: TRBD2; clone size: once; V gene: TRBV6-6; CDR3 protein: CASRPGGGNIQYF; CDR3 DNA: TGTGCCAGCAGACCGGGAGGGGGAAACATTCAGTACTTC
J gene: TRBJ1-1; D gene: .; clone size: .; V gene: TRBV4-2; CDR3 protein: CASSQESPRTLLRGAFF; CDR3 DNA: TGTGCCAGCAGCCAAGAATCCCCCCGTACCCTCCTGCGGGGCGCTTTCTTT
J gene: TRBJ2-1; D gene: .; clone size: .; V gene: TRBV6-4; CDR3 protein: CASSPSLHNEQFF; CDR3 DNA: TGTGCCAGCAGTCCCTCCCTACACAATGAGCAGTTCTTC
J gene: TRBJ2-5; D gene: .; clone size: .; V gene: TRBV5-1; CDR3 protein: CASSLTGLGETQYF; CDR3 DNA: TGCGCCAGCAGCTTAACAGGGTTGGGAGAGACCCAGTACTTC